Each of the 29 T cell receptor beta chains below was sequenced from the same sample in a study of blood T cell repertoires in COVID-19. The repertoire was sequenced with immunoSEQ multiplex PCR; TCRdb's copy has only in-frame clones and lacks some. The repertoire holds about 370,000 clones, with 75% to 90% as singletons. The specimen sequenced was PBMCs or T cells enriched from blood (not recorded which). These receptors all stem from a man aged 18-30 years who had recovered from COVID-19.

The chain couples TRBV19 to TRBJ1-3; no reliable D call. Germline CDR1 LNHDA, CDR2 SQIVND (reference sequence). The CDR3 is made up of 15 amino acids. The ends were cut back, 3 bases at V and 0 bases at J, with 9 bases in the middle. CDR3 residues: CASSIAPSSGNTIYF. CDR3 sequence (DNA): TGTGCCAGTAGTATTGCACCGAGCTCTGGAAACACCATATATTTT.

The chain combines TRBV28 with TRBJ2-7, with 8 nucleotides matching TRBD2. Per the germline V gene, CDR1 is MDHEN and CDR2 is SYDVKM. The length of the CDR3 is 19 residues. The junction had 18 bases not matched to a gene; V was cut back by 4 bases and J by 1 base. CDR3 coding DNA: TGTGCCAGCAGTTCAATACTGACTAGCGTTACCCCTTTATCCTACGAGCAGTACTTC. Translation gives CASSSILTSVTPLSYEQYF.

The rearrangement joins TRBV12-3 or TRBV12-4 to TRBJ1-2; D call uncertain. Trimming took off 4 bases at V and 6 bases at J, with 12 bases between the two ends. The CDR3 sequence is 13 residues long. Here the CDR3 reads CASSSSPLNGYTF. The CDR3 coding sequence is TGTGCCAGCAGTTCCTCCCCCCTTAATGGCTACACCTTC.

The V and J genes are TRBV12-3 or TRBV12-4 and TRBJ1-2; no definite D call. Trimming took 7 bases from V and 3 from J, leaving 12 bases between them. The CDR3 contains 13 residues. The CDR3 spells CASTLTRHYGYTF. In DNA form, the CDR3 reads TGTGCCAGCACCCTGACAAGACACTATGGCTACACCTTC.

The chain couples TRBV7-9 to TRBJ2-7, with TRBD1 identical over 9 bases. The CDR3 is 14 amino acids. In germline, CDR1 is SEHNR, CDR2 FQNEAQ (reference sequence). V shed 4 bases and J 7 bases; nucleotides not matched to a gene: 8. The DNA of the CDR3 is TGTGCCAGCAGCTACCGGACAGGGGAGGGTGAGCAGTACTTC. It translates to CASSYRTGEGEQYF.

The CDR3 here is CASSAGLAGPRNEQFF. DNA of the CDR3: TGTGCCAGCAGCGCGGGACTAGCGGGACCAAGAAATGAGCAGTTCTTC. The rearrangement uses TRBV7-8 and TRBJ2-1; 13 bases line up with TRBD2. Trimming at V came to 5 bases and at J to 7 bases, leaving 8 bases not matched to a gene. Germline-derived CDR1 and CDR2 are SGHVS and FQNEAQ. The CDR3 is made up of 16 amino acids.

In the case of this clone: This sample includes further DNA sequences coding for the same CDR3. J is TRBJ1-1 and V is TRBV28; no firm D call. The germline V gene has CDR1 MDHEN and CDR2 SYDVKM. This CDR3 comprises 14 residues. Trimming removed 3 bases from V and 1 base from J, with 9 bases in between. CDR3 region: CASSFRSGNTEAFF. The CDR3 DNA is TGTGCCAGCAGTTTTCGGTCGGGGAACACTGAAGCTTTCTTT.

This rearrangement joins TRBV5-5 to TRBJ1-1; 9 positions agree with TRBD1. V was pared by 3 bases and J by 2 bases, with 2 bases of the junction left unmatched. Per the germline V gene, CDR1 is SGHKS and CDR2 is YYEKEE (reference sequence). The CDR3 is 14 amino acids. This chain's CDR3 is CASSSTGGNTEAFF. The CDR3 nucleotides are TGTGCCAGCAGCTCGACAGGGGGTAACACTGAAGCTTTCTTT.

This clone appeared once. The rearrangement joins TRBV6-6 to TRBJ1-4, with D unresolved. Germline CDR1 and CDR2: MNHNY and SVGAGI (reference sequence). The CDR3 length is 13 residues. V was trimmed by 6 bases and J by 8 bases, leaving 13 bases between them. The CDR3 loop is CASSDKAGEKLFF. CDR3 in DNA: TGTGCCAGCAGCGACAAGGCAGGCGAAAAACTGTTTTTT.

The V and J genes are TRBV30 and TRBJ1-5; D is perhaps TRBD1 (5 bases). Trimming removed 4 bases from V and 6 bases from J, with 13 bases in between. Germline CDR1 and CDR2: GTSNPN and SVGIG (reference sequence). The CDR3 consists of 13 residues. This chain's CDR3 is CAWNAQGGQPQHF. CDR3 nucleotides: TGTGCCTGGAACGCCCAGGGCGGTCAGCCCCAGCATTTT.

The rearrangement uses TRBV7-9 and TRBJ1-4, with 7 bases fitting TRBD1. This CDR3 is 14 amino acids long. Trimming cost V 2 bases and J 6 bases; bases outside gene matches: 3. Germline loops: CDR1 SEHNR, CDR2 FQNEAQ (reference sequence). CDR3 sequence: CASSLSGGYEKLFF. The CDR3 DNA sequence: TGTGCCAGCAGCTTATCAGGGGGTTATGAAAAACTGTTTTTT.

CDR3 sequence (DNA): TGTGCCAGCAGCTTAGCGGGCAGGGTCCACGAGCAGTACTTC. It yields the protein CASSLAGRVHEQYF. V is TRBV13 and J is TRBJ2-7; D perhaps matches TRBD1 (5 bases). Germline lookup yields CDR1 PRHDT and CDR2 FYEKMQ (reference sequence). The CDR3 totals 14 residues. V gave up 1 base and J gave up 5 bases, with 12 bases separating them.

This clone was recorded only once. The V gene is TRBV19, the J gene TRBJ2-3; 7 bases agree with TRBD1. The germline CDR1 and CDR2 sequences are LNHDA and SQIVND (reference sequence). This CDR3 is built from 13 residues. Germline trimming cut 5 bases from V and 5 bases from J; bases unmatched to any gene: 4. CDR3 amino acids: CASSGSGGDTQYF. The CDR3, as DNA: TGTGCCAGTAGTGGGTCAGGGGGAGATACGCAGTATTTT.

J is TRBJ1-6 and V is TRBV9; 10 nucleotides match TRBD1. This CDR3 has 15 residues. V lost 3 bases, J lost 7 bases, and 4 bases stayed unmatched. Germline V gene sequence: CDR1 SGDLS, CDR2 YYNGEE. The CDR3 nucleotides are TGTGCCAGCAGCGCCGGGACAGGGGAAAATTCACCCCTCCACTTT. Residues: CASSAGTGENSPLHF.

Only one count was recorded for this clone. This chain links TRBV4-1 with TRBJ2-7; D is perhaps TRBD1 (6 bases). V was cut by 2 bases and J by 4 bases, with 15 bases left in between. In germline, CDR1 is MGHRA, CDR2 YSYEKL. The length of the CDR3 is 15 residues. The CDR3 sequence: CASSQHLGQTYEQYF. CDR3 DNA: TGCGCCAGCAGCCAACACCTTGGACAGACTTACGAGCAGTACTTC.

This rearrangement joins TRBV5-5 to TRBJ1-5, with D hard to call. Germline values: CDR1 SGHKS, CDR2 YYEKEE (reference sequence). The CDR3 loop spans 15 amino acids. V lost 0 bases, J lost 9 bases, and 16 bases lay in between. CDR3 protein: CASSLAPGSPPPQHF. In DNA, the CDR3 is TGTGCCAGCAGCTTGGCGCCGGGGTCCCCCCCGCCCCAGCATTTT.

V and J are TRBV6-5 and TRBJ2-7; D might be TRBD1 (6 bases). This CDR3 spans 14 amino acids. In germline, CDR1 is MNHEY, CDR2 SVGAGI. V lost 5 bases, J lost 3 bases, and 14 bases lay in between. CDR3 sequence reads: CASSKHSGVYEQYF. The CDR3 DNA reads as TGTGCCAGCAGTAAACATTCAGGGGTCTACGAGCAGTACTTC.

This chain joins TRBV19 and TRBJ2-2, with D possibly TRBD1 on 6 matching bases. This CDR3 spans 15 amino acids. Germline CDR1 is LNHDA and CDR2 is SQIVND (reference sequence). V lost 9 bases to trimming and J lost 2 bases, with 16 bases between them. The CDR3: CASKRGTQNTGELFF. DNA of the CDR3: TGTGCCAGCAAAAGGGGGACACAAAACACCGGGGAGCTGTTTTTT.

The rearrangement uses TRBV19 and TRBJ1-6; D is unclear. Per germline, CDR1 LNHDA and CDR2 SQIVND (reference sequence). The CDR3 sequence is 13 residues long. With 3 bases removed from V and 7 bases from J, the gap between germline ends came to 7 bases. CDR3 loop: CASSIIGNSPLHF. The CDR3, as DNA: TGTGCCAGTAGTATTATCGGGAATTCACCCCTCCACTTT.

This chain links TRBV6-5 with TRBJ1-6; the match to TRBD1 covers 7 bases. Germline V gene lookup returns CDR1 MNHEY and CDR2 SVGAGI. The trim removed 2 bases at V and 10 bases at J, leaving 8 bases unmatched. This CDR3 is built from 15 residues. CDR3 coding DNA: TGTGCCAGCAGTTACACGGGACAGTACCGGTCACCCCTCCACTTT. It translates to CASSYTGQYRSPLHF.

This clone was counted a few times. This chain joins TRBV29-1 and TRBJ1-1; 9 nucleotides line up with TRBD1. CDR3 size: 15 residues. Germline-derived CDR1 and CDR2 are SQVTM and ANQGSEA. V was clipped by 4 bases and J by 2 bases; unmatched bases: 8. The CDR3 reads CSVVGTGSVNTEAFF. The DNA of the CDR3 is TGCAGCGTTGTGGGGACAGGGTCGGTAAACACTGAAGCTTTCTTT.

V gene TRBV9 combines with J gene TRBJ2-1, with 7 positions matching TRBD2. V dropped 0 bases and J dropped 5; count of bases not matched to a gene: 8. CDR1 is SGDLS, CDR2 YYNGEE, per germline. The CDR3 length is 16 residues. The DNA of the CDR3 is TGTGCCAGCAGCGTAGCGCCCGGGACTACGGACAATGAGCAGTTCTTC. Translated, it gives CASSVAPGTTDNEQFF.

The genes are TRBV5-3 and TRBJ2-1, with TRBD1 matching 8 bases. TRBV5-3 is filed as an ORF, its function uncertain. This CDR3 spans 16 amino acids. J lost 7 bases, V lost 8 bases, and 17 bases had no gene match. The CDR3 spells CARMAGTGSPGNEQFF. CDR3 sequence (DNA): TGTGCCAGGATGGCCGGGACAGGCTCTCCGGGGAATGAGCAGTTCTTC.

The chain uses TRBV10-2 and TRBJ1-2; tentatively, D is TRBD1 (5 bases). CDR1 WSHSY and CDR2 SAAADI come from the germline V gene. The V end lost 8 bases, the J end lost 3 bases, and 13 bases lay between the germline ends. CDR3 size: 13 residues. The CDR3 loop reads CASYDRFDYGYTF. CDR3 DNA sequence: TGCGCCAGCTACGACAGATTCGACTATGGCTACACCTTC.

The chain couples TRBV7-6 to TRBJ2-1, with 9 positions matching TRBD2. Trimming removed 4 bases from V and 7 bases from J; junction bases left unmatched: 8. CDR3 size: 15 residues. The V gene's germline CDR1 is SGHVS and CDR2 FNYEAQ. CDR3 nucleotide sequence: TGTGCCAGCAGCTACGCGGGGGGGCCGGAGAATGAGCAGTTCTTC. It is translated as CASSYAGGPENEQFF.

The chain combines TRBV20-1 with TRBJ2-1; 8 bases line up with TRBD2. The CDR3 loop spans 11 amino acids. V lost 7 bases and J lost 10; bases outside the gene matches: 6. The V gene's germline CDR1 is DFQATT and CDR2 SNEGSKA (reference sequence). The CDR3 coding sequence is TGCAGTGTCCGGGGGGGAGGGGAGCAGTTCTTC. This encodes CSVRGGGEQFF.

This chain connects TRBV19 to TRBJ1-5; tentatively, D is TRBD1 (5 bases). The CDR3 contains 14 residues. Germline V gives CDR1 LNHDA, CDR2 SQIVND (reference sequence). Trimming took 5 bases from V and 2 from J, leaving 10 bases between them. CDR3 DNA sequence: TGTGCCAGTAGTCCCAGGGATGGCAATCAGCCCCAGCATTTT. It codes for CASSPRDGNQPQHF. Together with reference TRBV19 and TRBJ1-5, the CDR3 gives the full variable domain: DGGITQSPKYLFRKEGQNVTLSCEQNLNHDAMYWYRQDPGQGLRLIYYSQIVNDFQKGDIAEGYSVSREKKESFPLTVTSAQKNPTAFYLCASSPRDGNQPQHFGDGTRLSIL.

This sequence joins TRBV4-1 and TRBJ2-7; 8 nucleotides match TRBD1. J gave up 3 bases and V 2 bases, and 3 bases lay outside the gene matches. Per the germline V gene, CDR1 is MGHRA and CDR2 is YSYEKL. The length of the CDR3 is 14 residues. CDR3 DNA: TGCGCCAGCAGCCAACAGGACAGGGACTACGAGCAGTACTTC. Translation gives CASSQQDRDYEQYF.

The chain has TRBV7-9 and TRBJ1-1; a possible D gene is TRBD1 (5 bases). V was clipped by 0 bases and J by 5 bases, with 13 bases between them. CDR3 size: 15 residues. Per germline, CDR1 SEHNR and CDR2 FQNEAQ (reference sequence). As DNA, the CDR3 is TGTGCCAGCAGCTTAGCGCAGCAGGGAGGGACTGAAGCTTTCTTT. It is translated as CASSLAQQGGTEAFF.